What follows is one T cell receptor (beta chain) and its context. Its antigen is as yet unknown. Both CD4+ and CD8+ cells were separated through positive magnetic bead selection, and their purity was verified using flow cytometry. Trimming stripped 4 bases from V and 3 bases from J, with 15 bases between. This CDR3 has 15 residues. Germline CDR1 LGHNA, CDR2 YSLEER. These data originate in a study of somatic mutations in cytotoxic T cells in rheumatoid arthritis. Study summary: Sorted by flow to nearly 100% purity were some V beta antibody-stained T-cell populations, including V beta1+ cells sequenced for TCRB. Findings and limits, study-wide: Between rheumatoid arthritis patients and age-matched healthy controls, CD8+ T-cell clonality showed no significant difference.

Generated by immunoSEQ multiplex PCR, the TCRdb table keeps only in-frame clones and is missing some. Seen here are tens of thousands of clones, about four fifths observed once, and the top ten hold 11%. Sequencing was done on a sample of CD8+ T cells sorted from blood. V gene TRBV4-3 combines with J gene TRBJ1-2; no reliable D call. This receptor was obtained from an adult with rheumatoid arthritis. CDR3 loop: CASSRTDGEDYGYTF. DNA of the CDR3: TGCGCCAGCAGCCGGACCGACGGAGAAGACTATGGCTACACCTTC.